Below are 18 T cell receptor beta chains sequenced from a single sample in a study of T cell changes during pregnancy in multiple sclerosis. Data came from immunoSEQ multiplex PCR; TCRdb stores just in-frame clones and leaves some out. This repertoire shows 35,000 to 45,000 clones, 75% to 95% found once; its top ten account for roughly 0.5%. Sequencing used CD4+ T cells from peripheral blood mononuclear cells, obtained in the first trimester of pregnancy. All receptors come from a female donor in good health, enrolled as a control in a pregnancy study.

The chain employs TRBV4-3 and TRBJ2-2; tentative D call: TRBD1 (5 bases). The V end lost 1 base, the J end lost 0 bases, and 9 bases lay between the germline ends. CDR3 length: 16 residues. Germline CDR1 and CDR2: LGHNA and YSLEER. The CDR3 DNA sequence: TGCGCCAGCAGCCAAGTTTACAGGTCGAACACCGGGGAGCTGTTTTTT. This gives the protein CASSQVYRSNTGELFF.

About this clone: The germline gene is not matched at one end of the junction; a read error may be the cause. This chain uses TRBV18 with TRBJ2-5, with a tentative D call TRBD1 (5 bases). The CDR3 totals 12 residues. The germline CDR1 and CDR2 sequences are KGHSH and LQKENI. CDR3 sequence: CASSPQRGLVDF. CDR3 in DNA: TGTGCCAGCTCACCACAAAGGGGCCTAGTCGACTTC.

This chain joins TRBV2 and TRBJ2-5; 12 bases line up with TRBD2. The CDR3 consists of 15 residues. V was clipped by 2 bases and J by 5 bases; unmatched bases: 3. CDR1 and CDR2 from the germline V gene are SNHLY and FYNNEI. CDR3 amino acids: CASSELAGGRETQYF. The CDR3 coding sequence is TGTGCCAGCAGTGAACTAGCGGGGGGGCGGGAGACCCAGTACTTC. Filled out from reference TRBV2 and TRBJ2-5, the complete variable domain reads EPEVTQTPSHQVTQMGQEVILRCVPISNHLYFYWYRQILGQKVEFLVSFYNNEISEKSEIFDDQFSVERPDGSNFTLKIRSTKLEDSAMYFCASSELAGGRETQYFGPGTRLLVL.

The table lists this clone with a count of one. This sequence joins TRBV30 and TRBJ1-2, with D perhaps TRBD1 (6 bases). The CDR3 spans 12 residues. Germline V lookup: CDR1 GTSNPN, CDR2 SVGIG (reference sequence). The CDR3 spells CAGGADILGYTF. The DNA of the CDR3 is TGTGCAGGGGGGGCGGATATTCTGGGCTACACCTTC. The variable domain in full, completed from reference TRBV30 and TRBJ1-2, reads SQTIHQWPATLVQPVGSPLSLECTVEGTSNPNLYWYRQAAGRGLQLLFYSVGIGQISSEVPQNLSASRPQDRQFILSSKKLLLSDSGFYLCAGGADILGYTFGSGTRLTVV.

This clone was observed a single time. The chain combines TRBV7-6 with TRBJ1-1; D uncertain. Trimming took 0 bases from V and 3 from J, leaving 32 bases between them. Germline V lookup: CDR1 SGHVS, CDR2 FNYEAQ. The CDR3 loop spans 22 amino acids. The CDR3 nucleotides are TGTGCCAGCAGCTTAGCCCTTAGATTGAGTAAGGACCCCGGGAGCCCGGACACTGAAGCTTTCTTT. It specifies CASSLALRLSKDPGSPDTEAFF.

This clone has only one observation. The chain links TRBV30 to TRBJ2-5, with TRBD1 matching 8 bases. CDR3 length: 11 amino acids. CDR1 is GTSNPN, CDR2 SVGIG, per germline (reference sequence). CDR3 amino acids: CVFQGAKTQYF. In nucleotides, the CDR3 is TGTGTATTCCAGGGGGCGAAGACCCAGTACTTC.

The CDR3 spells CASSLTGVPYEQYF. CDR3 DNA: TGTGCCAGCAGCCTGACCGGGGTTCCCTACGAGCAGTACTTC. The chain links TRBV11-3 to TRBJ2-7; D perhaps matches TRBD2 (5 bases). The CDR3 consists of 14 residues. The V and J ends lost 5 bases and 2 bases respectively, with 13 bases between them. Germline loops: CDR1 SGHNT, CDR2 YENEEA.

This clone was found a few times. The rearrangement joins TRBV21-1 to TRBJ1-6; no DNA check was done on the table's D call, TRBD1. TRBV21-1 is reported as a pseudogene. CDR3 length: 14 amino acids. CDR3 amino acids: CASSRQGADSPLHF. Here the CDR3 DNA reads TGTGCCAGCAGTCGACAGGGGGCGGATTCACCCCTCCACTTT.

The CDR3, as DNA: TGTGCCAGCAGCTTAGTCCGCGGCAGGGGCACCTACAATGAGCAGTTCTTC. It codes for CASSLVRGRGTYNEQFF. The rearrangement uses TRBV11-2 and TRBJ2-1, with D maybe TRBD1 (6 bases). Trimming left V 1 base short and J 2 bases short, with 15 bases between. From germline, CDR1 is SGHAT and CDR2 FQNNGV. The CDR3 is 17 amino acids.

CDR3 residues: CASSLSVSPSGWGEQFF. The CDR3 DNA is TGTGCCAGCAGTTTATCGGTCAGTCCTAGCGGGTGGGGTGAGCAGTTCTTC. This chain joins TRBV27 and TRBJ2-1, with 8 bases identical to TRBD2. The V segment lost 0 bases and the J segment 9 bases; nucleotides outside the gene matches: 13. This CDR3 spans 17 amino acids. Germline V gene data show CDR1 as MNHEY and CDR2 as SMNVEV (reference sequence).

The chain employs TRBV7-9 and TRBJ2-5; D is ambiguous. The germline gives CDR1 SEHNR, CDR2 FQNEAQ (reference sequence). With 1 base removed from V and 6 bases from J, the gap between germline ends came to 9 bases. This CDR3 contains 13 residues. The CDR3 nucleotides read TGTGCCAGCAGCTTAGAACAGCTGCAGACCCAGTACTTC. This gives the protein CASSLEQLQTQYF. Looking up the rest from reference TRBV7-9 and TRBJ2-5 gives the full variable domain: DTGVSQNPRHKITKRGQNVTFRCDPISEHNRLYWYRQTLGQGPEFLTYFQNEAQLEKSRLLSDRFSAERPKGSFSTLEIQRTEQGDSAMYLCASSLEQLQTQYFGPGTRLLVL.

As DNA, the CDR3 is TGTGCCAGCAAGGTCCGGGCGGGCACTGAAGCTTTCTTT. Amino acids: CASKVRAGTEAFF. The chain uses TRBV6-4 and TRBJ1-1, with D unclear. Germline loops: CDR1 MRHNA, CDR2 SNTAGT. This CDR3 has 13 amino acids. V was shortened by 7 bases and J by 4 bases, with 13 bases between the two germline ends.

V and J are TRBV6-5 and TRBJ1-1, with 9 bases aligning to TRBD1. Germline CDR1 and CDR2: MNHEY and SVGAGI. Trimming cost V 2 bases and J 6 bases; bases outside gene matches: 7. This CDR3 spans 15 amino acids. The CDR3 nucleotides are TGTGCCAGCAGTTACCATAGGACAGGGGCAGCTGAAGCTTTCTTT. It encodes CASSYHRTGAAEAFF.

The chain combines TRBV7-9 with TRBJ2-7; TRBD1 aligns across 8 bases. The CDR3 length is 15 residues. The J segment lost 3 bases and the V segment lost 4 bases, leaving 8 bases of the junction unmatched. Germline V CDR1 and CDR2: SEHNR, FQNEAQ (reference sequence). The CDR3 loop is CASSSRGTGSYEQYF. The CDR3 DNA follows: TGTGCCAGCAGCTCCCGCGGGACAGGTAGCTACGAGCAGTACTTC. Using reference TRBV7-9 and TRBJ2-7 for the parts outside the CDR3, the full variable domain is DTGVSQNPRHKITKRGQNVTFRCDPISEHNRLYWYRQTLGQGPEFLTYFQNEAQLEKSRLLSDRFSAERPKGSFSTLEIQRTEQGDSAMYLCASSSRGTGSYEQYFGPGTRLTVT.

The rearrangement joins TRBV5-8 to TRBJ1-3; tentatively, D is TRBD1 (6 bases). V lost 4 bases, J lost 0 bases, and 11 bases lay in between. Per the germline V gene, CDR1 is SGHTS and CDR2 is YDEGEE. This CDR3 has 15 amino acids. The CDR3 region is CASSLLGGSGNTIYF. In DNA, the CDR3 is TGTGCCAGCAGCCTTCTAGGGGGCTCTGGAAACACCATATATTTT.

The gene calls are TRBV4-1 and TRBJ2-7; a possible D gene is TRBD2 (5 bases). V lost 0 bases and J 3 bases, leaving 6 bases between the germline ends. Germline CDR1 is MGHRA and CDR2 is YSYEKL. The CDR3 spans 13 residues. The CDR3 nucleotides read TGCGCCAGCAGCCAAGAGGCGGGCTACGAGCAGTACTTC. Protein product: CASSQEAGYEQYF.

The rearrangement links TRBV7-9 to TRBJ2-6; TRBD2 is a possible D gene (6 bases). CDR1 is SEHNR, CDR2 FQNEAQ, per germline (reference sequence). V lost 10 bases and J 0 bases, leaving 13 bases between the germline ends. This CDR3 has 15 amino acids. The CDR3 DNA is TGTGCCACCGGAGGGGCCCCCTCTGGGGCCAACGTCCTGACTTTC. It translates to CATGGAPSGANVLTF. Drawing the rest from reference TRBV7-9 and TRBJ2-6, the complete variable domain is DTGVSQNPRHKITKRGQNVTFRCDPISEHNRLYWYRQTLGQGPEFLTYFQNEAQLEKSRLLSDRFSAERPKGSFSTLEIQRTEQGDSAMYLCATGGAPSGANVLTFGAGSRLTVL.

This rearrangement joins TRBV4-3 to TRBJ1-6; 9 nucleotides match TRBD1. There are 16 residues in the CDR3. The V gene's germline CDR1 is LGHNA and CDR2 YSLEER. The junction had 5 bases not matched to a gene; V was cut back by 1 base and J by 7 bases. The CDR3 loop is CASSQGSGTGNSPLHF. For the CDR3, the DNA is TGCGCCAGCAGCCAAGGGTCCGGGACAGGGAATTCACCCCTCCACTTT.